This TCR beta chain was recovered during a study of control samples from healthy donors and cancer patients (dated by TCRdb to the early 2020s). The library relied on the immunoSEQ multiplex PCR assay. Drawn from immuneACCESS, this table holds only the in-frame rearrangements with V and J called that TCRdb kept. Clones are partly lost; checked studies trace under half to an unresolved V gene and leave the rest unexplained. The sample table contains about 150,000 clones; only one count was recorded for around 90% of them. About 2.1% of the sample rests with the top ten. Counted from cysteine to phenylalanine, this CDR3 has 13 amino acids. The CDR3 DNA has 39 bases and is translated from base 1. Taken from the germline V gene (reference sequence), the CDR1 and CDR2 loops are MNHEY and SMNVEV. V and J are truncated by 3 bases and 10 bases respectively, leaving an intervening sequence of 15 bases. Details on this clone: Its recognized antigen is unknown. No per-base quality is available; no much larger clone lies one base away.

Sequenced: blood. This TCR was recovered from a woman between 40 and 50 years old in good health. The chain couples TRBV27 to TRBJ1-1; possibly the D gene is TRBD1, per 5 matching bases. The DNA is TGTGCCAGCAGTTTTACGGGGTTGGGGGTAGCTTTCTTT. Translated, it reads CASSFTGLGVAFF.